This record covers a single T cell receptor (beta chain). Antigen unknown. The data were obtained in a study of T cell clones after liver transplantation. The overall study: Three of the eight recipients were HCV-positive; the rest had non-autoimmune, non-viral transplant indications. Without induction therapy, subjects received standard immunosuppression until 12-24 months post-transplant. Draws occurred before transplant, before withdrawal, and after complete or failed withdrawal. Whole-study results and caveats: Post-transplant time points were not standardized, so conclusions are preliminary.

Sequenced by immunoSEQ multiplex PCR; TCRdb stores in-frame clones only, minus some. Altogether roughly 100,000 clones are present, approximately 78% being singletons, with the ten largest covering 0.8% to 1%. The CDR3 consists of 15 residues. Germline CDR1 SGHTA, CDR2 FQGTGA. Trimming took 5 bases from V and 5 from J, leaving 18 bases between them. The input for sequencing was CD4+ T cells from blood, taken before liver transplant. The V call is TRBV7-3, the J call TRBJ1-2; tentative D call: TRBD1 (6 bases). This clonotype was sampled from a human donor who received a liver transplant. CDR3 in DNA: TGTGCCAGCAGCCAAGGGGCAGGGGTCGAGTATGGCTACACCTTC. Translating gives CASSQGAGVEYGYTF.